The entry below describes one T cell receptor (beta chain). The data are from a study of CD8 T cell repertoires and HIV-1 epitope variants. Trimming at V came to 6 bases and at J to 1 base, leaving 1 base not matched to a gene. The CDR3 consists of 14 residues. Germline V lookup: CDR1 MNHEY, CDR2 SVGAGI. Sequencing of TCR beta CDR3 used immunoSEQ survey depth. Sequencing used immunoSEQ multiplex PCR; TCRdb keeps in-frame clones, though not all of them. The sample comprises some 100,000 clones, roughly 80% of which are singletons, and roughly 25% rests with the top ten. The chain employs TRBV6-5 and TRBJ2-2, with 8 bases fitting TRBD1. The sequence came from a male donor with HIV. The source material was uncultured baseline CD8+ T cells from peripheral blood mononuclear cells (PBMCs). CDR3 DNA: TGTGCCAGCAGAGGGACAGGGAACACCGGGGAGCTGTTTTTT. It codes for CASRGTGNTGELFF.